Below are 14 T cell receptor beta chains sequenced from a single sample in a study of cytomegalovirus exposure and HLA in healthy donors. PCR involved 60 Vbeta and 13 Jbeta primers. The data were produced by immunoSEQ multiplex PCR, yet TCRdb's version contains in-frame clones alone and is incomplete. The table has about 160,000 clones, 77% seen once. What was sequenced was PBMCs. All receptors derive from a man aged 25 to 40 in good health and CMV-seropositive.

This rearrangement joins TRBV6-1 to TRBJ1-2, with TRBD1 matching 8 bases. This CDR3 has 14 residues. Trimming took 3 bases from V and 4 from J; bases not matched to a gene: 4. Germline CDR1 is MNHNS and CDR2 is SASEGT. In nucleotides, the CDR3 is TGTGCCAGCAGTGACGGACAGGGAGCCTATGGCTACACCTTC. Translation gives CASSDGQGAYGYTF.

Here the CDR3 reads CASNLRQGYSNQPQHF. The CDR3 region has the DNA TGTGCCAGTAACCTTCGACAGGGATATAGCAATCAGCCCCAGCATTTT. V and J are TRBV19 and TRBJ1-5; 7 nucleotides line up with TRBD1. Germline CDR1 is LNHDA and CDR2 is SQIVND (reference sequence). J was trimmed by 0 bases and V by 7 bases; bases with no gene match: 9. The CDR3 is 16 amino acids. Variable domain in full (rest from reference TRBV19 and TRBJ1-5): DGGITQSPKYLFRKEGQNVTLSCEQNLNHDAMYWYRQDPGQGLRLIYYSQIVNDFQKGDIAEGYSVSREKKESFPLTVTSAQKNPTAFYLCASNLRQGYSNQPQHFGDGTRLSIL.

The V call is TRBV11-2, the J call TRBJ2-7, with TRBD1 matching 9 bases. The length of the CDR3 is 15 residues. V trimming: 5 bases; J trimming: 1 base; junction bases outside the gene matches: 6. The germline gives CDR1 SGHAT, CDR2 FQNNGV. CDR3 DNA sequence: TGTGCCAGCAGCAAGGACAGGGGTGAGTCCTACGAGCAGTACTTC. Its translation: CASSKDRGESYEQYF.

The chain joins TRBV5-1 to TRBJ2-3, with 8 bases identical to TRBD1. Unmatched junction bases numbered 5, after V lost 4 bases and J lost 1 base. Germline values: CDR1 SGHRS, CDR2 YFSETQ. The CDR3 has 15 residues. CDR3 amino acids: CASSAGQVGTDTQYF. CDR3 DNA: TGCGCCAGCAGCGCGGGACAGGTTGGCACAGATACGCAGTATTTT.

The chain carries TRBV10-2 and TRBJ2-2; TRBD1 matches at 7 bases. Germline V lookup: CDR1 WSHSY, CDR2 SAAADI. There are 13 residues in the CDR3. Germline trimming cut 10 bases from V and 4 bases from J; bases unmatched to any gene: 6. This chain's CDR3 is CATRTGSTGELFF. DNA of the CDR3: TGCGCCACCCGGACAGGTAGCACCGGGGAGCTGTTTTTT.

The DNA of the CDR3 is TGTGCCAGCAGCCCTACTCTTCCGGGACTCACGTTGGAGACCCAGTACTTC. This codes for CASSPTLPGLTLETQYF. The chain combines TRBV7-8 with TRBJ2-5; TRBD2 might be the D (6 bases). This CDR3 spans 17 amino acids. Trimming cost V 5 bases and J 5 bases, with 24 bases left between them. Germline assignment: CDR1 SGHVS and CDR2 FQNEAQ.

This chain joins TRBV21-1 and TRBJ2-1; TRBD1, the D gene given by the table, was not confirmed from the DNA. TRBV21-1 is termed a pseudogene. The CDR3 runs 15 residues. CDR3 region: CASSNVTGGGNEQFF. CDR3 DNA: TGTGCCAGCAGCAATGTGACAGGGGGGGGCAATGAGCAGTTCTTC.

The chain is built from TRBV5-1 and TRBJ2-7; maybe TRBD1 (6 bases). This CDR3 contains 14 residues. Per the germline V gene, CDR1 is SGHRS and CDR2 is YFSETQ. Trimming removed 3 bases from V and 3 bases from J, with 13 bases in between. The CDR3 sequence: CASSWQGPSYEQYF. CDR3 sequence (DNA): TGCGCCAGCAGCTGGCAGGGGCCGAGCTACGAGCAGTACTTC.

V is TRBV5-3 and J is TRBJ2-7; 8 bases align to TRBD1. TRBV5-3 is designated an ORF whose function remains uncertain. V dropped 1 base and J dropped 3; count of bases not matched to a gene: 6. The length of the CDR3 is 15 residues. The CDR3 region is CARSLCRRGLYEQYF. The CDR3 region has the DNA TGTGCCAGAAGCTTGTGCCGCAGGGGGCTCTACGAGCAGTACTTC.

This clone was observed a few times. J is TRBJ2-3 and V is TRBV2; 9 nucleotides match TRBD2. Germline-derived CDR1 and CDR2 are SNHLY and FYNNEI. The CDR3 is made up of 14 amino acids. V lost 2 bases to trimming and J lost 5 bases; unmatched junction nucleotides: 2. This chain's CDR3 is CASSEPAGGDTQYF. The DNA for the CDR3 is TGTGCCAGCAGTGAACCAGCGGGGGGAGATACGCAGTATTTT.

The rearrangement links TRBV9 to TRBJ2-2; D may be TRBD2 (5 bases). The V end was cut by 3 bases, the J end by 6 bases, with 15 bases between. This CDR3 comprises 15 residues. Germline CDR1 and CDR2: SGDLS and YYNGEE. CDR3 in amino acids: CASSEGRSGAGELFF. The CDR3, as DNA: TGTGCCAGCAGCGAAGGCAGGAGCGGAGCCGGGGAGCTGTTTTTT.

This chain joins TRBV30 and TRBJ1-5; 8 nucleotides match TRBD1. V lost 0 bases to trimming and J lost 7 bases; unmatched junction nucleotides: 8. This CDR3 is built from 15 residues. CDR1 and CDR2 (germline): GTSNPN, SVGIG (reference sequence). The CDR3 region is CAWSVKTGGRQPQHF. The CDR3 DNA reads TGTGCCTGGAGTGTAAAAACAGGGGGACGGCAGCCCCAGCATTTT.

The chain links TRBV27 to TRBJ2-1; 10 nucleotides line up with TRBD2. CDR1 MNHEY and CDR2 SMNVEV come from the germline V gene (reference sequence). The CDR3 totals 17 residues. Trimming at V came to 3 bases and at J to 7 bases, leaving 12 bases not matched to a gene. Here the CDR3 DNA reads TGTGCCAGCAGTTTGAGTAGCGGGGGGTTAATGGGTAATGAGCAGTTCTTC. Amino acid sequence: CASSLSSGGLMGNEQFF.

This chain joins TRBV7-6 and TRBJ2-1; 7 positions match TRBD1. The CDR3 loop spans 14 amino acids. J was trimmed by 8 bases and V by 1 base; bases with no gene match: 5. Germline CDR1 reads SGHVS; CDR2 reads FNYEAQ. CDR3 sequence: CASSLVRGSDEQFF. The DNA of the CDR3 is TGTGCCAGCAGCTTAGTCAGGGGGTCCGATGAGCAGTTCTTC. The entire variable domain, with the rest obtained from reference TRBV7-6 and TRBJ2-1, is as follows: GAGVSQSPRYKVTKRGQDVALRCDPISGHVSLYWYRQALGQGPEFLTYFNYEAQQDKSGLPNDRFSAERPEGSISTLTIQRTEQRDSAMYRCASSLVRGSDEQFFGPGTRLTVL.